These 22 T cell receptor beta chains share one sample of origin, sequenced in a study of cytomegalovirus exposure and HLA in healthy donors. Sequencing was performed with immunoSEQ multiplex PCR; in TCRdb, only in-frame clones are kept and a portion is missing. This sample has roughly 310,000 clones, with nearly 90% found just once. The sequenced material came from PBMCs. Receptors were obtained from a young man in good health and CMV-seronegative.

The CDR3 loop is CASSLGGLGNQPQHF. In nucleotides, the CDR3 is TGCGCCAGCAGCTTGGGGGGGCTTGGCAATCAGCCCCAGCATTTT. The rearrangement links TRBV5-1 to TRBJ1-5; a weak D match, TRBD1 (6 bases). V shed 0 bases and J shed 2 bases, with 9 bases lying between them. The V gene's germline CDR1 is SGHRS and CDR2 YFSETQ. CDR3 length equals 15 residues.

V and J are TRBV10-1 and TRBJ1-2, with 7 bases aligning to TRBD1. Germline trimming cut 6 bases from V and 4 bases from J; bases unmatched to any gene: 8. The length of the CDR3 is 14 residues. The germline gives CDR1 WNHNN, CDR2 SYGVQD (reference sequence). The CDR3 DNA reads as TGCGCCAGCAGCCCTGGGACAGTCGGCTATGGCTACACCTTC. It yields the protein CASSPGTVGYGYTF.

The J gene is TRBJ2-7, the V gene TRBV7-6, with D hard to call. V lost 0 bases, J lost 3 bases, and 6 bases lay in between. CDR1 and CDR2 from the germline V gene are SGHVS and FNYEAQ. The CDR3 is 13 amino acids. CDR3 nucleotide sequence: TGTGCCAGCAGCTTAGCCCCCCGCTACGAGCAGTACTTC. It codes for CASSLAPRYEQYF.

Regarding this clone: This sample also contains other DNA sequences that code for the same CDR3. The gene calls are TRBV9 and TRBJ2-7, with D possibly being TRBD2 (5 bases). Germline V gene data show CDR1 as SGDLS and CDR2 as YYNGEE. This CDR3 has 13 residues. The V gene lost 0 bases and the J gene lost 6 bases, with 10 bases spanning the gap. The CDR3 loop reads CASSVGGAGEQYF. CDR3 in DNA: TGTGCCAGCAGCGTAGGGGGAGCTGGCGAGCAGTACTTC.

The rearrangement joins TRBV10-2 to TRBJ2-5, with D possibly matching TRBD1 (5 bases). V was cut by 2 bases and J by 6 bases, with 13 bases left in between. The V gene's germline CDR1 is WSHSY and CDR2 SAAADI. The CDR3 totals 14 residues. The CDR3 nucleotides read TGCGCCAGCAGTGAGCCAGACAGCCCAAAGACCCAGTACTTC. Protein product: CASSEPDSPKTQYF.

This clone was found once. The genes are TRBV13 and TRBJ1-6, with D perhaps TRBD1 (6 bases). V lost 5 bases and J 9 bases, leaving 17 bases between the germline ends. The CDR3 is 15 residues long. The germline CDR1 and CDR2 sequences are PRHDT and FYEKMQ (reference sequence). The CDR3 sequence is CASSRGGGTTSPLHF. CDR3 nucleotides: TGTGCCAGCAGCCGAGGGGGGGGGACGACTTCACCCCTCCACTTT.

This clone appeared a single time. CDR3 protein: CASSQDSFSGGRDYGYTF. The CDR3 DNA sequence: TGCGCCAGCAGCCAGGATTCCTTCTCAGGGGGCAGGGACTATGGCTACACCTTC. J is TRBJ1-2 and V is TRBV4-3, with 8 nucleotides matching TRBD1. This CDR3 contains 18 residues. Looked up from germline, CDR1 is LGHNA and CDR2 is YSLEER. V shed 3 bases, J shed 3 bases, and the junction held 15 bases outside the gene matches.

The chain combines TRBV2 with TRBJ2-1; maybe TRBD1 (5 bases). Per the germline V gene, CDR1 is SNHLY and CDR2 is FYNNEI. Trimming removed 1 base at V and 13 bases at J, with 14 bases between. The CDR3 runs 13 residues. CDR3 residues: CASSEGGATRQFF. The CDR3 DNA is TGTGCCAGCAGTGAAGGTGGGGCTACGCGACAGTTCTTC.

The sample holds one count of this clone. The chain couples TRBV7-2 to TRBJ1-2, with TRBD1 matching over 8 bases. Germline CDR1 reads SGHTA; CDR2 reads FQGNSA. This CDR3 is built from 15 residues. J was trimmed by 8 bases and V by 2 bases; bases with no gene match: 10. This chain's CDR3 is CASSLFPDRAEGYTF. The CDR3 coding sequence is TGTGCCAGCAGCTTATTTCCGGACAGGGCGGAGGGCTACACCTTC.

V gene TRBV2 combines with J gene TRBJ1-2; TRBD1 is a possible D gene (6 bases). The germline V gene has CDR1 SNHLY and CDR2 FYNNEI. The CDR3 extends over 16 amino acids. Trimming removed 3 bases from V and 0 bases from J, with 14 bases in between. Here the CDR3 DNA reads TGTGCCAGCAGTGATGGGGGCGCCCTAGCTAACTATGGCTACACCTTC. This sequence encodes CASSDGGALANYGYTF.

The rearrangement joins TRBV6-5 to TRBJ1-2, with D tentatively TRBD1 (5 bases). The V gene's germline CDR1 is MNHEY and CDR2 SVGAGI. V shed 5 bases and J shed 0 bases, with 10 bases lying between them. The CDR3 is made up of 14 amino acids. The CDR3 here is CASSTGSANYGYTF. For the CDR3, the DNA is TGTGCCAGCAGTACAGGCTCAGCTAACTATGGCTACACCTTC.

The rearrangement uses TRBV19 and TRBJ1-2; weak D call: TRBD1 (5 bases). CDR1 is LNHDA, CDR2 SQIVND, per germline (reference sequence). The V end lost 5 bases, the J end lost 3 bases, and 13 bases lay between the germline ends. The CDR3 loop spans 14 amino acids. CDR3 loop: CASSPRGSHYGYTF. The CDR3 region has the DNA TGTGCCAGTAGTCCCCGGGGGTCTCACTATGGCTACACCTTC. The whole variable domain, remainder taken from reference TRBV19 and TRBJ1-2, is DGGITQSPKYLFRKEGQNVTLSCEQNLNHDAMYWYRQDPGQGLRLIYYSQIVNDFQKGDIAEGYSVSREKKESFPLTVTSAQKNPTAFYLCASSPRGSHYGYTFGSGTRLTVV.

This clone was seen once. The chain joins TRBV6-5 to TRBJ1-1; D remains unclear. Trimming took 4 bases from V and 8 from J, leaving 11 bases between them. In germline, CDR1 is MNHEY, CDR2 SVGAGI. The CDR3 extends over 12 amino acids. CDR3 in amino acids: CASSSGQREAFF. The DNA for the CDR3 is TGTGCCAGCAGTTCTGGGCAGAGAGAAGCTTTCTTT.

Note on this clone: A read error may produce the germline difference seen at one junction end. This rearrangement joins TRBV4-1 to TRBJ2-7, with 7 bases lining up with TRBD1. From germline, CDR1 is MGHRA and CDR2 YSYEKL. This CDR3 has 14 amino acids. The CDR3 sequence is CASSQSSTGVLRHF. The CDR3 DNA follows: TGCGCCAGCAGCCAATCATCAACAGGGGTTTTAAGGCACTTC.

The chain employs TRBV4-1 and TRBJ2-7, with TRBD2 as a possible D gene (5 bases). Trimming shortened V by 4 bases and J by 5 bases, and 18 bases separated the two germline ends. The CDR3 has 15 amino acids. Germline assignment: CDR1 MGHRA and CDR2 YSYEKL. CDR3: CASSRRGEGWNEQYF. For the CDR3, the DNA is TGCGCCAGCAGCCGCCGGGGAGAGGGCTGGAACGAGCAGTACTTC.

The V gene is TRBV7-7, the J gene TRBJ2-2; a possible D gene is TRBD2 (6 bases). V shed 6 bases and J shed 1 base, with 15 bases lying between them. Germline values: CDR1 SSHAT, CDR2 FNYEAQ (reference sequence). The CDR3 totals 16 residues. The CDR3: CASSPKAGRNTGELFF. CDR3 sequence (DNA): TGTGCCAGCAGTCCTAAGGCGGGGAGGAACACCGGGGAGCTGTTTTTT.

V and J are TRBV5-5 and TRBJ2-7, with a possible D match to TRBD1 (6 bases). Germline loops: CDR1 SGHKS, CDR2 YYEKEE (reference sequence). V shed 2 bases and J shed 4 bases, with 10 bases lying between them. The CDR3 totals 13 residues. The CDR3 spells CASSFQRGYEQYF. The CDR3 DNA reads TGTGCCAGCAGCTTCCAAAGGGGGTACGAGCAGTACTTC.

The chain recombines TRBV2 with TRBJ1-5; D uncertain. CDR1 is SNHLY, CDR2 FYNNEI, per germline. The CDR3 covers 13 residues. Trimming cost V 1 base and J 5 bases, with 6 bases left between them. CDR3 DNA sequence: TGTGCCAGCAGTGAAGAACCGGATCAGCCCCAGCATTTT. Translating gives CASSEEPDQPQHF.

The rearrangement joins TRBV4-1 to TRBJ2-7; perhaps TRBD2 as D (6 bases). This CDR3 contains 14 residues. V dropped 3 bases and J dropped 3 bases, with 12 bases sitting between them. Germline assignment: CDR1 MGHRA and CDR2 YSYEKL. The CDR3 here is CASSHSTSRYEQYF. CDR3 DNA sequence: TGCGCCAGCAGCCATTCTACTAGCCGCTACGAGCAGTACTTC.

The rearrangement uses TRBV14 and TRBJ1-6; D is uncertain. Germline CDR1 is SGHDN and CDR2 is FVKESK. The ends were cut back, 0 bases at V and 10 bases at J, with 10 bases in the middle. The CDR3 covers 14 residues. The CDR3 DNA sequence: TGTGCCAGCAGCCAAGAGAAACGGGTGTCACCCCTCCACTTT. This sequence encodes CASSQEKRVSPLHF.

The chain has TRBV9 and TRBJ2-5; TRBD2 aligns across 7 bases. Germline CDR1 reads SGDLS; CDR2 reads YYNGEE. The CDR3 sequence is 15 residues long. V lost 0 bases, J lost 6 bases, and 8 bases stayed unmatched. Written as DNA, the CDR3 is TGTGCCAGCAGCGTAGGGGAGGGGTGGAGACAGACCCAGTACTTC. It is translated as CASSVGEGWRQTQYF.

The chain joins TRBV6-5 to TRBJ1-2, with TRBD1 matching 7 bases. The length of the CDR3 is 14 residues. V shed 4 bases, J shed 4 bases, and the junction held 6 bases outside the gene matches. Germline V gene lookup returns CDR1 MNHEY and CDR2 SVGAGI. CDR3 sequence: CASSWQGGFYGYTF. The CDR3 DNA reads as TGTGCCAGCAGTTGGCAGGGGGGCTTCTATGGCTACACCTTC.